This TCR beta chain derives from a study of blood T cells in healthy people across ages. Per sample, a minimum of 7 million PBMCs were isolated. V lost 3 bases to trimming and J lost 0 bases, with 8 bases between them. CDR1 SGHTA and CDR2 FQGNSA come from the germline V gene. CDR3 length equals 14 residues. A J-beta primer mix and a sample-barcoded 5' primer were used in a second PCR of roughly 6 to 11 cycles. Using its own MiXCR run on the 5' RACE reads, TCRdb lists one record per CDR3 protein. Of some 1,500,000 distinct CDR3 sequences listed, 40% to 45% are singletons. This TCR was recovered from a woman aged 18-29 years in good health. The sample consisted of blood. The rearrangement uses TRBV7-2 and TRBJ1-1, with D uncertain. Here the CDR3 DNA reads TGTGCCAGCAGCTTTTCCCCCATGAACACTGAAGCTTTCTTT. The encoded protein is CASSFSPMNTEAFF.